The clone carrying this T cell receptor beta chain was detected once. Its target is unknown. Germline assignment: CDR1 SGDLS and CDR2 YYNGEE. Deletions cut 3 bases from V and 15 bases from J, with 24 bases between. This CDR3 is 15 amino acids long. The data belong to a study of CD8+CD57+ T cells in acquired aplastic anemia. Overall study: Healthy donors gave about 9.8 million reads on average for CD4+ cells.

Findings and caveats of the study: There were twenty-nine CD8+ CDR3 sequences that occurred in both patients and controls.

Genomic DNA, serving as template, underwent TCR beta VDJ and CDR3 profiling. Via MiXCR, TCRdb re-called the reads, giving one row per CDR3 protein. Among just over 400,000 distinct CDR3 sequences listed, 55% to 75% were seen once. The receptor comes from a human donor in good health, serving as a control. The chain has TRBV9 and TRBJ1-4; D ambiguous. Material: sorted CD4+, CD8+, or CD8+CD57+ T cells (not recorded which) from PBMCs. The DNA for the CDR3 is TGTGCCAGCAGCGCCCTGCCAGGTGGAGAAACCATATTGTTTTTT. It specifies CASSALPGGETILFF.